The 5 T cell receptor beta chains presented below share a single source sample, sequenced in a study of blood T cell repertoires in COVID-19. The data were produced by immunoSEQ multiplex PCR, yet TCRdb's version contains in-frame clones alone and is incomplete. The table records over 90,000 clones, more than 90% of them present only once. Material for sequencing was peripheral blood. All receptors come from a man between 18 and 35 years old with acute or convalescent COVID-19.

This chain uses TRBV19 with TRBJ2-1; D may be TRBD1 (6 bases). CDR1 LNHDA and CDR2 SQIVND come from the germline V gene (reference sequence). The CDR3 has 15 residues. V was trimmed by 0 bases and J by 4 bases, leaving 10 bases between them. The CDR3 DNA reads TGTGCCAGTAGTATAGAACAGGGTGGATACAATGAGCAGTTCTTC. Protein sequence: CASSIEQGGYNEQFF.

The chain uses TRBV25-1 and TRBJ1-2, with 7 bases that match TRBD1. Germline V gene lookup returns CDR1 MGHDK and CDR2 SYGVNS. Trimming removed 3 bases from V and 5 bases from J; junction bases left unmatched: 3. The CDR3 is 13 amino acids. As DNA, the CDR3 is TGTGCCAGCAGTGACCTGACAGGGTATGGCTACACCTTC. It codes for CASSDLTGYGYTF.

The V call is TRBV2, the J call TRBJ2-5; 11 nucleotides line up with TRBD2. V was pared by 1 base and J by 7 bases, with 5 bases of the junction left unmatched. This CDR3 has 15 amino acids. The germline CDR1 and CDR2 sequences are SNHLY and FYNNEI. This CDR3 is CASSEGASGGLTQYF. The CDR3 bases are TGTGCCAGCAGTGAAGGGGCTAGCGGGGGGTTGACCCAGTACTTC.

This chain uses TRBV5-4 with TRBJ1-6; no definite D call. Germline CDR1 reads SGHNT; CDR2 reads YYREEE (reference sequence). V lost 0 bases, J lost 0 bases, and 7 bases lay in between. The CDR3 loop spans 16 amino acids. The CDR3 region has the DNA TGTGCCAGCAGCTTGGGAGGTAGCTCCTATAATTCACCCCTCCACTTT. Its translation: CASSLGGSSYNSPLHF.

The rearrangement joins TRBV19 to TRBJ2-1; TRBD2 aligns across 9 bases. Looked up from germline, CDR1 is LNHDA and CDR2 is SQIVND (reference sequence). Germline trimming cut 3 bases from V and 5 bases from J; bases unmatched to any gene: 11. There are 17 residues in the CDR3. The CDR3 spells CASSIRVAGVRDNEQFF. DNA of the CDR3: TGTGCCAGTAGTATTCGGGTAGCGGGAGTAAGGGACAATGAGCAGTTCTTC.